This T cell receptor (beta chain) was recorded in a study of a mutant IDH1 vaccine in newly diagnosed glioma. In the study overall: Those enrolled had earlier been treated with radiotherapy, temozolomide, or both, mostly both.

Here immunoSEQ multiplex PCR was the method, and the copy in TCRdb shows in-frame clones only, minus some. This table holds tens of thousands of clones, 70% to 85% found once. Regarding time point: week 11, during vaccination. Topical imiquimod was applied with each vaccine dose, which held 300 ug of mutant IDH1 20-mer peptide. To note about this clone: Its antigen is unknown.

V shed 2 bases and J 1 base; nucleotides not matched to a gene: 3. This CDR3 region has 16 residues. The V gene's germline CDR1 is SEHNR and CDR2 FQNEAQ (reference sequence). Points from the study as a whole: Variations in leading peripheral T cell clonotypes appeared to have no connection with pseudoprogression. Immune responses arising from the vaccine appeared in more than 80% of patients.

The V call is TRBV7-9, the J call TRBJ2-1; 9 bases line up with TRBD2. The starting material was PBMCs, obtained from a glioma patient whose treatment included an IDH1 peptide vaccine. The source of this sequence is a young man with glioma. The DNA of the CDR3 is TGTGCCAGCAGCTTATGGCTAGCGGGGTCCTACAATGAGCAGTTCTTC. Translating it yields CASSLWLAGSYNEQFF.